This TCR beta chain was documented in a study of blood T cells in healthy people across ages. It was with a sample-barcoded 5' primer and a J-beta primer mix that a second PCR of roughly 7 to 12 cycles was run. The yield of each sample was at least 2.5 million CDR3-containing paired-end reads. MiXCR, applied by TCRdb to the 5' RACE reads, yields one record per CDR3 protein. The table includes roughly 800,000 distinct CDR3 sequences, 58% detected once. Germline CDR1 is SGHRS and CDR2 is YFSETQ. The CDR3 length is 14 residues. Trimming shortened V by 0 bases and J by 6 bases, and 10 bases separated the two germline ends.

Source material: blood. V is TRBV5-1 and J is TRBJ2-1, with no clear D. The clonotype was recovered from a man aged 30 to 45 in good health. The CDR3 nucleotides read TGCGCCAGCAGCTTGGCGCAGTTAATCAATGAGCAGTTCTTC. Protein: CASSLAQLINEQFF.